This is a list of T cell receptor beta chains from one sample in a study of T cell responses to AZD1222 COVID-19 vaccine. This table comes from immunoSEQ multiplex PCR, and its TCRdb copy is limited to in-frame clones, with some not included. The profile shows about 140,000 clones, 92% of them singletons. The sample here was peripheral blood, taken on day 0 of AZD1222 vaccination. All receptors come from an adult in good health. CDR3s include the opening cysteine and the closing phenylalanine or tryptophan. The order of the fields is clone size, D gene, J gene, V gene, CDR3 DNA, CDR3 protein. D genes are given only for firm matches. Clone size is stated in some rows and not others, as once, few, many or a class when expanded.

size: -
D: -
J: TRBJ1-2
V: TRBV5-1
DNA: TGCGCCAGCAGCTTGGGGGAGGGTGCCAACTATGGCTACACCTTC
CDR3: CASSLGEGANYGYTF

size: -
D: TRBD1
J: TRBJ1-2
V: TRBV7-2
DNA: TGTGCCAGCAGCCTTTGGGACAGAGAATATGGCTACACCTTC
CDR3: CASSLWDREYGYTF

size: -
D: -
J: TRBJ2-7
V: TRBV18
DNA: TGTGCCAGCTCACCACCGAGACAGCCCTACGAGCAGTACTTC
CDR3: CASSPPRQPYEQYF

size: -
D: -
J: TRBJ2-7
V: TRBV6-5
DNA: TGTGCCAGCAGTAGAGGATCTTGGCAGTACTTC
CDR3: CASSRGSWQYF

size: -
D: -
J: TRBJ2-7
V: TRBV3-1/TRBV3-2
DNA: TGTGCCAGCAGCCGGGACTCCTACGAGCAGTACTTC
CDR3: CASSRDSYEQYF

size: once
D: -
J: TRBJ2-3
V: TRBV20-1
DNA: TGCAGTGCTAGTTGGGCCGGGACCGTCCCAGATACGCAGTATTTT
CDR3: CSASWAGTVPDTQYF

size: -
D: -
J: TRBJ1-2
V: TRBV19
DNA: TGTGCCAGTAGTAGCTCGGGAGGGAACTATGGCTACACCTTC
CDR3: CASSSSGGNYGYTF

size: -
D: -
J: TRBJ1-1
V: TRBV5-1
DNA: TGCGCCAGCAGCGGGGGGAACACTGAAGCTTTCTTT
CDR3: CASSGGNTEAFF

size: -
D: TRBD2
J: TRBJ2-7
V: TRBV19
DNA: TGTGCCAGTAGGGCGAGCGGGGGCCCATCTCACCTCTACGAGCAGTACTTC
CDR3: CASRASGGPSHLYEQYF

size: once
D: -
J: TRBJ2-1
V: TRBV25-1
DNA: TGTGCCAGCAGTGAATTAGTTGTGGGAAGGTGGTTCTTC
CDR3: CASSELVVGRWFF

size: -
D: -
J: TRBJ1-2
V: TRBV9
DNA: TGTGCCAGCAGCGTAGAGGTAAGGGTGAGATTGTATGGCTACACCTTC
CDR3: CASSVEVRVRLYGYTF

size: once
D: -
J: TRBJ2-5
V: TRBV29-1
DNA: TGCAGCGTTGAGGGGACAATCCAAGAGACCCAGTACTTC
CDR3: CSVEGTIQETQYF

size: -
D: TRBD1
J: TRBJ2-7
V: TRBV10-3
DNA: TGTGCCACTACCGGGACAGGGGGCGCCGAGCAGTACTTC
CDR3: CATTGTGGAEQYF

size: -
D: -
J: TRBJ1-5
V: TRBV19
DNA: TGTGCCAGTAGTAGGACAATTCGGGACCTGCGCAATCAGCCCCAGCATTTT
CDR3: CASSRTIRDLRNQPQHF

size: -
D: -
J: TRBJ2-2
V: TRBV2
DNA: TGTGCCAGCAGTGATCCTGGAGGAACGAACACCGGGGAGCTGTTTTTT
CDR3: CASSDPGGTNTGELFF

size: -
D: -
J: TRBJ2-7
V: TRBV6-5
DNA: TGTGCCAGCAGTTCACAGGGCGGCGGGAGCCACGAGCAGTACTTC
CDR3: CASSSQGGGSHEQYF

size: few
D: -
J: TRBJ1-4
V: TRBV5-1
DNA: TGCGCCAGCAGCTTGGGGAAGGAAGGGATCGGCTGGGGATTTAATGAAAAACTGTTTTTT
CDR3: CASSLGKEGIGWGFNEKLFF

size: -
D: -
J: TRBJ2-2
V: TRBV10-1
DNA: TGCGCCAGCAGCAAAATTTCGACCGGGGAGCTGTTTTTT
CDR3: CASSKISTGELFF

size: -
D: -
J: TRBJ2-5
V: TRBV28
DNA: TGTGCCAGCATCCAAGTAGGGGGAGAGACCCAGTACTTC
CDR3: CASIQVGGETQYF

size: once
D: -
J: TRBJ1-1
V: TRBV3-1/TRBV3-2
DNA: TGTGCCAGCATTGGACAGCGTGAAGCTTTCTTT
CDR3: CASIGQREAFF

size: -
D: TRBD2
J: TRBJ2-2
V: TRBV9
DNA: TGTGCCAGTGCCGGGGAGGGAAACACCGGGGAGCTGTTTTTT
CDR3: CASAGEGNTGELFF

size: -
D: TRBD2
J: TRBJ2-7
V: TRBV7-6
DNA: TGTGCCAGCAGTCCCACAGCGGGAGGGCCCTACGAGCAGTACTTC
CDR3: CASSPTAGGPYEQYF

size: -
D: -
J: TRBJ2-6
V: TRBV5-1
DNA: TGCGCCAGCAGCCTAGACAGCTCTGGGGCCAACGTCCTGACTTTC
CDR3: CASSLDSSGANVLTF

size: -
D: TRBD2
J: TRBJ2-1
V: TRBV11-2
DNA: TGTGCCAGCAGCTTCCTAGCGGGAGGCAATGAGCAGTTCTTC
CDR3: CASSFLAGGNEQFF

size: -
D: TRBD1
J: TRBJ2-3
V: TRBV29-1
DNA: TGCAGCGTGCTACTCTCCGGGACAGGGGAGGATTGGGATACGCAGTATTTT
CDR3: CSVLLSGTGEDWDTQYF

size: -
D: -
J: TRBJ1-5
V: TRBV19
DNA: TGTGCCAGTACCGACACCCACAATCAGCCCCAGCATTTT
CDR3: CASTDTHNQPQHF

size: -
D: -
J: TRBJ2-7
V: TRBV5-4
DNA: TGTGCCAGCGGTGCCGGGGGAGTAGGGACCTACGAGCAGTACTTC
CDR3: CASGAGGVGTYEQYF

size: -
D: -
J: TRBJ2-7
V: TRBV9
DNA: TGTGCCAGCACCCCCAGTTCGGAGCAGTACTTC
CDR3: CASTPSSEQYF

size: -
D: TRBD2
J: TRBJ2-3
V: TRBV7-9
DNA: TGTGCCAGCAGCCCTCCCTGGACTAGGGGAGAAGATACGCAGTATTTT
CDR3: CASSPPWTRGEDTQYF